A single sample gave rise to the 5 T cell receptor beta chains below, sequenced in a study of OX40 agonist ivuxolimab in advanced cancers. The protocol was immunoSEQ multiplex PCR, while the TCRdb copy is restricted to in-frame clones and leaves out a portion. The repertoire consists of around 3,100 clones, with 70% to 80% occurring once and the leading ten covering approximately 41%. Sequencing was performed on CD4+ or CD8+ T cells sorted from blood, taken in a trial of the OX40 agonist ivuxolimab. These receptors all come from an adult with an advanced solid tumor such as melanoma, head and neck, liver or kidney cancer.

This chain links TRBV7-2 with TRBJ1-2; 9 bases match TRBD1. V lost 4 bases to trimming and J lost 4 bases; unmatched junction nucleotides: 4. The CDR3 spans 14 residues. CDR1 is SGHTA, CDR2 FQGNSA, per germline. The CDR3 sequence: CASSYDRGGYGYTF. The CDR3 region has the DNA TGTGCCAGCAGCTACGACAGGGGGGGCTATGGCTACACCTTC. The full variable domain, its missing parts supplied by reference TRBV7-2 and TRBJ1-2, is GAGVSQSPSNKVTEKGKDVELRCDPISGHTALYWYRQSLGQGLEFLIYFQGNSAPDKSGLPSDRFSAERTGGSVSTLTIQRTQQEDSAVYLCASSYDRGGYGYTFGSGTRLTVV.

A few counts support this clone. The chain employs TRBV27 and TRBJ2-3; the match to TRBD1 covers 10 bases. The CDR3 runs 16 residues. V lost 6 bases and J lost 2; bases outside the gene matches: 8. CDR1 is MNHEY, CDR2 SMNVEV, per germline (reference sequence). CDR3: CASRPDRGVFTDTQYF. CDR3 sequence (DNA): TGTGCCAGCAGACCGGACAGGGGGGTTTTCACAGATACGCAGTATTTT.

This clone occurred a few times. The J gene is TRBJ2-7, the V gene TRBV4-2, with D unresolved. Trimming stripped 0 bases from V and 3 bases from J, with 15 bases between. Germline CDR1 LGHNA, CDR2 YNFKEQ. The CDR3 totals 16 residues. CDR3 DNA: TGTGCCAGCAGCCAAGATAACCAGATCCCCAACTACGAGCAGTACTTC. Translating it yields CASSQDNQIPNYEQYF.

The chain is built from TRBV12-5 and TRBJ2-2, with D perhaps assigned TRBD1 or TRBD2 (5 bases each). V lost 6 bases and J 5 bases, leaving 7 bases between the germline ends. This CDR3 comprises 12 residues. CDR1 is LGHNT, CDR2 FRNRAP, per germline. The CDR3, as DNA: TGTGCTAGTGGGTGGGGGACCGGGGAGCTGTTTTTT. This gives the protein CASGWGTGELFF.

V usage is TRBV19 and J usage is TRBJ1-2; D is undetermined. CDR1 is LNHDA and CDR2 is SQIVND in the germline V gene (reference sequence). This CDR3 has 14 residues. V lost 2 bases and J 0 bases, leaving 7 bases between the germline ends. CDR3 bases: TGTGCCAGTAGTATATCGTCAACTAACTATGGCTACACCTTC. Translated: CASSISSTNYGYTF.